This T cell receptor (beta chain) was retrieved from a study of CD8 T cells in ankylosing spondylitis. This clonotype was counted many times. Its cognate antigen is unknown. A quantitative 5'-RACE method, one with molecular barcodes, was used to make TCR beta libraries. TCRdb used MiXCR to reprocess the 5' RACE reads, holding one entry per CDR3 protein. The sample holds a few hundred thousand distinct CDR3 sequences, more than 20% seen once. The CDR3 sequence is 18 residues long. CDR1 and CDR2 (germline): DFQATT, SNEGSKA (reference sequence). Losses at the gene ends were 3 bases for V and 4 bases for J; bases not matched to a gene: 12. Study-wide results and caveats: Disease-linked clones were reportedly significantly enriched in matched ankylosing spondylitis synovial fluid. In the blood and synovial fluid of reactive arthritis, some motif variants had been previously reported. In ankylosing spondylitis blood, a motif of eight highly homologous TCR beta variants appeared characteristic.

The clonotype comes from a male donor with ankylosing spondylitis or in good health (not recorded which). The chain links TRBV20-1 to TRBJ2-1; TRBD2 aligns across 13 bases. Sequenced input: blood, either unsorted or a sorted T cell fraction (not recorded which). For the CDR3, the DNA is TGCAGTGCTAGTGGTTTAGGGACTAGCGGGGAAAATTACAATGAGCAGTTCTTC. It encodes CSASGLGTSGENYNEQFF.